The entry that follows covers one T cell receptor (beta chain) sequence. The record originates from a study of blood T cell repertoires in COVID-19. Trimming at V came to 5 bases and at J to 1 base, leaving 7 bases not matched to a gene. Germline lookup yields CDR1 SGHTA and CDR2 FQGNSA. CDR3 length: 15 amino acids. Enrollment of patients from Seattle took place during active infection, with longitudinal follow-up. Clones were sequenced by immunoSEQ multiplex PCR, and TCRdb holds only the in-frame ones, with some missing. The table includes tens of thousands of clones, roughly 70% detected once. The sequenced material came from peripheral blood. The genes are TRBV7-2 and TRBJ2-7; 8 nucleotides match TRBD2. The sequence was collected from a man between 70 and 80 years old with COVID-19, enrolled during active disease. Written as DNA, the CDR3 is TGTGCCAGCAGCCCAACTAGCGGAAGATCCTACGAGCAGTACTTC. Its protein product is CASSPTSGRSYEQYF.